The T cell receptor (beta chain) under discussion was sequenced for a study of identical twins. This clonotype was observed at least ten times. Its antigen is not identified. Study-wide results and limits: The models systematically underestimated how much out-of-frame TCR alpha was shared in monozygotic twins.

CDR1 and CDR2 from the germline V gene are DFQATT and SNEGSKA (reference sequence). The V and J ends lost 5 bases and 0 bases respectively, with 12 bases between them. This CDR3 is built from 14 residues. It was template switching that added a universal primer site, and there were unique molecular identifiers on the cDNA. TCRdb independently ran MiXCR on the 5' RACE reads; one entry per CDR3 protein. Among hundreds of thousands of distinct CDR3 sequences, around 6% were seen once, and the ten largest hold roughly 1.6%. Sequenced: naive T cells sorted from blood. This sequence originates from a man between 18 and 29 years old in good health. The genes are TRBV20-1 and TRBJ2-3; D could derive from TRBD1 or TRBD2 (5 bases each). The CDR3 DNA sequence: TGCAGTGCTCCCAGAGGGGACAGCACAGATACGCAGTATTTT. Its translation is CSAPRGDSTDTQYF.